What follows are 31 T cell receptor beta chains derived from one specimen sequenced in a study of cytomegalovirus exposure and HLA in healthy donors. The PCR had 60 Vbeta and 13 Jbeta primers. The repertoire was sequenced with immunoSEQ multiplex PCR; TCRdb's copy has only in-frame clones and lacks some. The data include roughly 100,000 clones; the top ten clones carry 3.4%. Sequencing was done on a sample of PBMCs. The receptors originated from a young woman in good health and CMV-seronegative.

The V call is TRBV5-1, the J call TRBJ1-1, with D maybe TRBD1 (6 bases). The germline V gene encodes CDR1 SGHRS and CDR2 YFSETQ. The V end lost 4 bases, the J end lost 1 base, and 14 bases lay between the germline ends. This CDR3 is built from 15 residues. CDR3 in DNA: TGCGCCAGCAGCGTCCCGGGGGGCGAGAACACTGAAGCTTTCTTT. Residues: CASSVPGGENTEAFF.

This rearrangement joins TRBV29-1 to TRBJ2-7; a possible D gene is TRBD2 (5 bases). This CDR3 has 13 residues. Germline V CDR1 and CDR2: SQVTM, ANQGSEA. V was pared by 0 bases and J by 3 bases, with 9 bases between. CDR3 bases: TGCAGCGTTGAAGATCCCGCGGGCTACGAGCAGTACTTC. Encoded protein: CSVEDPAGYEQYF.

The V gene is TRBV7-9, the J gene TRBJ1-3, with D possibly matching TRBD1 (6 bases). Trimming shortened V by 4 bases and J by 0 bases, and 22 bases separated the two germline ends. The CDR3 extends over 19 amino acids. CDR1 is SEHNR and CDR2 is FQNEAQ in the germline V gene (reference sequence). The chain's CDR3 is CASSSLRGQSKSSGNTIYF. CDR3 coding DNA: TGTGCCAGCAGCTCCCTGAGAGGACAGTCAAAGAGCTCTGGAAACACCATATATTTT.

The rearrangement uses TRBV15 and TRBJ2-7; the match to TRBD1 covers 7 bases. Per the germline V gene, CDR1 is LNHNV and CDR2 is YYDKDF (reference sequence). The CDR3 is 16 amino acids. With 3 bases clipped from V and 5 bases from J, the junction kept 13 bases outside the gene matches. This CDR3 is CATSSAPRGQSHEQYF. For the CDR3, the DNA is TGTGCCACCAGCAGCGCTCCCCGGGGACAGAGCCACGAGCAGTACTTC.

The V gene is TRBV5-1, the J gene TRBJ2-1, with 16 nucleotides matching TRBD2. Germline V gives CDR1 SGHRS, CDR2 YFSETQ. V dropped 4 bases and J dropped 7; count of bases not matched to a gene: 5. CDR3 length: 16 residues. The CDR3 sequence is CASSRGTSGRANEQFF. CDR3 coding DNA: TGCGCCAGCAGCCGAGGGACTAGCGGGAGGGCAAATGAGCAGTTCTTC.

V is TRBV18 and J is TRBJ2-1; 8 bases fit TRBD2. Germline CDR1 reads KGHSH; CDR2 reads LQKENI. The V segment lost 0 bases and the J segment 9 bases; nucleotides outside the gene matches: 4. The CDR3 extends over 14 amino acids. CDR3 region: CASSPPGGAGEQFF. The CDR3 bases are TGTGCCAGCTCACCACCCGGGGGGGCCGGTGAGCAGTTCTTC.

The chain uses TRBV5-6 and TRBJ1-2; no definite D call. Germline V lookup: CDR1 SGHDT, CDR2 YYEEEE. V was pared by 4 bases and J by 4 bases, with 8 bases between. The CDR3 runs 12 residues. CDR3 DNA sequence: TGTGCCAGCAGCCCTGAGATCTATGGCTACACCTTC. Its translation is CASSPEIYGYTF.

The genes are TRBV28 and TRBJ1-2; weak D call: TRBD1 (6 bases). In germline, CDR1 is MDHEN, CDR2 SYDVKM. Trimming left V 6 bases short and J 8 bases short, with 19 bases between. This CDR3 comprises 14 residues. The chain's CDR3 is CASSPRGGFGGYTF. In DNA form, the CDR3 reads TGTGCCAGCAGCCCGAGGGGGGGGTTTGGAGGCTACACCTTC.

The rearrangement links TRBV28 to TRBJ1-2; D is perhaps TRBD1 (5 bases). The CDR3 runs 15 residues. Germline lookup yields CDR1 MDHEN and CDR2 SYDVKM. V lost 3 bases, J lost 4 bases, and 15 bases lay in between. The CDR3 sequence: CASSLRGHTVYGYTF. CDR3 nucleotides: TGTGCCAGCAGTTTGAGAGGACATACCGTCTATGGCTACACCTTC.

V is TRBV6-1 and J is TRBJ2-3; 9 bases align to TRBD1. Germline V gene data show CDR1 as MNHNS and CDR2 as SASEGT. With V trimmed by 8 bases and J by 2 bases, 5 bases remained unmatched. This CDR3 contains 14 residues. DNA for the CDR3: TGTGCCAGCGGGGACAGGGCCTACACAGATACGCAGTATTTT. It yields the protein CASGDRAYTDTQYF.

The V gene is TRBV7-9, the J gene TRBJ2-7; the D gene is possibly TRBD1 (6 bases). V lost 5 bases and J 3 bases, leaving 11 bases between the germline ends. The CDR3 runs 13 residues. Germline V CDR1 and CDR2: SEHNR, FQNEAQ (reference sequence). The CDR3 region has the DNA TGTGCCAGCAGCCTCCGGGACAACTACGAGCAGTACTTC. As protein: CASSLRDNYEQYF.

The V and J genes are TRBV19 and TRBJ2-4; 11 nucleotides line up with TRBD1. V lost 8 bases and J lost 0; bases outside the gene matches: 12. The CDR3 has 18 amino acids. From germline, CDR1 is LNHDA and CDR2 SQIVND (reference sequence). The CDR3 coding sequence is TGTGCCAGTCCTCCGGGACAGGGGGAGCGGAGAGCCAAAAACATTCAGTACTTC. This gives the protein CASPPGQGERRAKNIQYF.

This chain joins TRBV19 and TRBJ1-5; 9 nucleotides line up with TRBD1. The length of the CDR3 is 14 residues. V lost 7 bases, J lost 9 bases, and 10 bases stayed unmatched. CDR1 and CDR2 (germline): LNHDA, SQIVND (reference sequence). CDR3 residues: CASNRDREGWPQHF. The CDR3 DNA reads as TGTGCCAGTAACCGGGACAGGGAGGGATGGCCCCAGCATTTT.

V is TRBV7-9 and J is TRBJ2-7; tentative D call: TRBD2 (5 bases). V shed 4 bases and J shed 0 bases, with 25 bases lying between them. CDR1 is SEHNR and CDR2 is FQNEAQ in the germline V gene (reference sequence). CDR3 length: 19 residues. The CDR3 DNA reads as TGTGCCAGCAGCTCATCCATCGGTCTAGCCGGATCCTCCTCCTACGAGCAGTACTTC. It is translated as CASSSSIGLAGSSSYEQYF.

This chain uses TRBV9 with TRBJ2-2; TRBD2 agrees at 14 bases. V was pared by 2 bases and J by 0 bases, with 3 bases of the junction left unmatched. This CDR3 has 18 amino acids. The germline V gene has CDR1 SGDLS and CDR2 YYNGEE. The CDR3 loop is CASSVGLAGAANTGELFF. CDR3 nucleotide sequence: TGTGCCAGCAGCGTGGGACTAGCGGGGGCCGCGAACACCGGGGAGCTGTTTTTT. Complete variable domain (other parts from reference TRBV9 and TRBJ2-2): DSGVTQTPKHLITATGQRVTLRCSPRSGDLSVYWYQQSLDQGLQFLIQYYNGEERAKGNILERFSAQQFPDLHSELNLSSLELGDSALYFCASSVGLAGAANTGELFFGEGSRLTVL.

The chain carries TRBV5-1 and TRBJ1-6; the match to TRBD1 covers 7 bases. There are 15 residues in the CDR3. CDR1 is SGHRS, CDR2 YFSETQ, per germline. Trimming at V came to 0 bases and at J to 7 bases, leaving 4 bases not matched to a gene. The CDR3 DNA follows: TGCGCCAGCAGCTTGGAAGGGACAGCGAATTCACCCCTCCACTTT. It codes for CASSLEGTANSPLHF.

This chain connects TRBV10-3 to TRBJ2-5; 7 bases agree with TRBD2. Germline lookup yields CDR1 ENHRY and CDR2 SYGVKD. The CDR3 loop spans 15 amino acids. V shed 6 bases, J shed 0 bases, and the junction held 7 bases outside the gene matches. The CDR3 here is CAIRKRGKHQETQYF. DNA for the CDR3: TGTGCCATCAGAAAGCGGGGCAAACACCAAGAGACCCAGTACTTC.

Turning to this clone: This sample includes further DNA sequences coding for the same CDR3. The chain couples TRBV7-9 to TRBJ1-1, with TRBD1 matching over 7 bases. This CDR3 spans 16 amino acids. CDR1 and CDR2 (germline): SEHNR, FQNEAQ (reference sequence). V shed 5 bases and J 0 bases; nucleotides not matched to a gene: 9. The chain's CDR3 is CASSPHTGELNTEAFF. Written as DNA, the CDR3 is TGTGCCAGCAGCCCACATACAGGGGAACTGAACACTGAAGCTTTCTTT. The variable domain in full, completed from reference TRBV7-9 and TRBJ1-1, reads DTGVSQNPRHKITKRGQNVTFRCDPISEHNRLYWYRQTLGQGPEFLTYFQNEAQLEKSRLLSDRFSAERPKGSFSTLEIQRTEQGDSAMYLCASSPHTGELNTEAFFGQGTRLTVV.

The chain is built from TRBV5-1 and TRBJ2-7; TRBD1 aligns across 9 bases. Trimming cost V 2 bases and J 7 bases; bases outside gene matches: 7. The CDR3 length is 14 residues. Germline V gene data show CDR1 as SGHRS and CDR2 as YFSETQ. CDR3 sequence: CASSLGQGFHEQYF. The DNA of the CDR3 is TGCGCCAGCAGCTTAGGACAGGGGTTTCATGAGCAGTACTTC.

This chain joins TRBV6-5 and TRBJ2-3, with a tentative D call TRBD2 (5 bases). In germline, CDR1 is MNHEY, CDR2 SVGAGI. The CDR3 has 16 residues. V shed 4 bases and J shed 4 bases, with 18 bases lying between them. CDR3 in DNA: TGTGCCAGCAGTTTCCTAGAGCGGTCGGCGGCAGATACGCAGTATTTT. Translating it yields CASSFLERSAADTQYF.

This chain uses TRBV7-2 with TRBJ2-1; 8 bases align to TRBD2. V trimming: 2 bases; J trimming: 4 bases; junction bases outside the gene matches: 10. The CDR3 extends over 17 amino acids. Germline CDR1 and CDR2: SGHTA and FQGNSA. The CDR3 nucleotides read TGTGCCAGCAGCTTAACGCCTAGTAGCGGGACTTACAATGAGCAGTTCTTC. Translated, it gives CASSLTPSSGTYNEQFF.

This sequence joins TRBV7-8 and TRBJ1-4; tentatively, D is TRBD1 (5 bases). The CDR3 has 16 residues. Germline V gene lookup returns CDR1 SGHVS and CDR2 FQNEAQ. V was clipped by 1 base and J by 5 bases, with 14 bases between them. The CDR3 coding sequence is TGTGCCAGCAGCTTAGATGGGGGGGGGTACAATGAAAAACTGTTTTTT. Translating gives CASSLDGGGYNEKLFF.

The V and J genes are TRBV7-6 and TRBJ2-3; TRBD1 agrees at 12 bases. The CDR3 has 15 residues. In germline, CDR1 is SGHVS, CDR2 FNYEAQ. V trimming: 3 bases; J trimming: 6 bases; junction bases outside the gene matches: 4. Here the CDR3 reads CASSFGTGGLDTQYF. The CDR3 DNA reads as TGTGCCAGCAGCTTCGGGACAGGGGGCCTGGATACGCAGTATTTT.

The chain couples TRBV12-2 to TRBJ1-2; TRBD1 is the table's D call and was not checked against the DNA. TRBV12-2 is a documented pseudogene. The CDR3 sequence is 17 residues long. The CDR3 DNA reads as TGTGCAAGTCGCTTAGGTGGGCCAGGGGGTAAGAACTATGGCTACACCTTC. It is translated as CASRLGGPGGKNYGYTF.

The rearrangement uses TRBV11-2 and TRBJ2-3; TRBD2 might be the D (5 bases). The CDR3 length is 17 residues. Germline CDR1 and CDR2: SGHAT and FQNNGV. V lost 4 bases, J lost 1 base, and 18 bases lay in between. CDR3 DNA: TGTGCCAGCAGCTCCTTCGGGATTGGGAGAGGCACAGATACGCAGTATTTT. This encodes CASSSFGIGRGTDTQYF.

This chain connects TRBV18 to TRBJ2-5, with TRBD1 as a possible D gene (5 bases). CDR3 length: 14 amino acids. Germline assignment: CDR1 KGHSH and CDR2 LQKENI. Trimming removed 9 bases at V and 5 bases at J, with 19 bases between. The CDR3: CARGVLPSWETQYF. CDR3 DNA: TGTGCCAGAGGGGTACTCCCGTCCTGGGAGACCCAGTACTTC.

The chain is built from TRBV5-1 and TRBJ2-3, with 12 bases that match TRBD2. The CDR3 length is 16 residues. Germline V gene sequence: CDR1 SGHRS, CDR2 YFSETQ. Trimming at V came to 4 bases and at J to 5 bases, leaving 8 bases not matched to a gene. The CDR3, as DNA: TGCGCCAGCAGCACTCCGGGACTAGCGGGCCGAGATACGCAGTATTTT. It yields the protein CASSTPGLAGRDTQYF.

This chain links TRBV19 with TRBJ1-1; TRBD1 aligns across 8 bases. V dropped 3 bases and J dropped 13; count of bases not matched to a gene: 10. Germline V gene lookup returns CDR1 LNHDA and CDR2 SQIVND (reference sequence). The CDR3 runs to 13 residues. The CDR3 here is CASSILQGARHFF. Written as DNA, the CDR3 is TGTGCCAGTAGTATCCTCCAGGGGGCAAGGCATTTCTTT.

The chain has TRBV28 and TRBJ2-7; possibly TRBD1 for D (6 bases). The germline V and J ends were trimmed by 6 bases and 3 bases, with 12 bases remaining between them. This CDR3 contains 13 residues. The germline gives CDR1 MDHEN, CDR2 SYDVKM. The CDR3 DNA follows: TGTGCCAGCAGCCCAGGACAGAACTACGAGCAGTACTTC. This sequence encodes CASSPGQNYEQYF.

The V call is TRBV5-1, the J call TRBJ2-1; 10 bases fit TRBD2. The CDR3 contains 15 residues. Germline V gene lookup returns CDR1 SGHRS and CDR2 YFSETQ. The V gene end was trimmed by 3 bases and the J gene end by 5 bases; junction bases not matched to a gene: 5. CDR3 sequence: CASSWGTSEHNEQFF. For the CDR3, the DNA is TGCGCCAGCAGCTGGGGGACTAGCGAGCACAATGAGCAGTTCTTC. The whole variable domain, remainder taken from reference TRBV5-1 and TRBJ2-1, is KAGVTQTPRYLIKTRGQQVTLSCSPISGHRSVSWYQQTPGQGLQFLFEYFSETQRNKGNFPGRFSGRQFSNSRSEMNVSTLELGDSALYLCASSWGTSEHNEQFFGPGTRLTVL.

As DNA, the CDR3 is TGTGCCACCAGCAGAGATAGGGGTACAGGGCATGAAAAACTGTTTTTT. The encoded protein is CATSRDRGTGHEKLFF. The genes are TRBV15 and TRBJ1-4, with TRBD1 as a possible D gene (6 bases). Germline CDR1 reads LNHNV; CDR2 reads YYDKDF (reference sequence). Deletions cut 0 bases from V and 6 bases from J, with 14 bases between. The CDR3 spans 16 residues.